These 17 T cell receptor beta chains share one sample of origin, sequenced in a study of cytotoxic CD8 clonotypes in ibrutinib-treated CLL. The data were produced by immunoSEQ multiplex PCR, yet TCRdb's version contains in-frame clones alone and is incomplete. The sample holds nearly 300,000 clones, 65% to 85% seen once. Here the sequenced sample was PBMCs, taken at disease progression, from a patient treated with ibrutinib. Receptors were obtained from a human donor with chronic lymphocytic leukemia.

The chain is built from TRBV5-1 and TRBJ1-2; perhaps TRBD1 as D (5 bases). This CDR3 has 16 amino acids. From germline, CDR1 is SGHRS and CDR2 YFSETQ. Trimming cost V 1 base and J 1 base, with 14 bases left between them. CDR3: CASSLSSTAVNYGYTF. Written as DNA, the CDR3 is TGCGCCAGCAGCTTGTCCTCGACAGCCGTTAACTATGGCTACACCTTC.

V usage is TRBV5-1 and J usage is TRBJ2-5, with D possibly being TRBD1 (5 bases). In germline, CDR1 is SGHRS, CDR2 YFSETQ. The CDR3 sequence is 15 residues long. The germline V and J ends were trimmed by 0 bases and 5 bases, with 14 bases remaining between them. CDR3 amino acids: CASSLAPGSRETQYF. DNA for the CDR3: TGCGCCAGCAGCTTGGCCCCAGGGTCGCGCGAGACCCAGTACTTC.

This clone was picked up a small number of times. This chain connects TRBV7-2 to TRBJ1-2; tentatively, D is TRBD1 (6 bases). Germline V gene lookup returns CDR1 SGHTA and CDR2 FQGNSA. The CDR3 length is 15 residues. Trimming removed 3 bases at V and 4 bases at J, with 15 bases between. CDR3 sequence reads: CASSFYRDTSYGYTF. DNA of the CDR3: TGTGCCAGCAGCTTTTACCGGGACACGTCCTATGGCTACACCTTC. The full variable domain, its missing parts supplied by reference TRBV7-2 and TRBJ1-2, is GAGVSQSPSNKVTEKGKDVELRCDPISGHTALYWYRQSLGQGLEFLIYFQGNSAPDKSGLPSDRFSAERTGGSVSTLTIQRTQQEDSAVYLCASSFYRDTSYGYTFGSGTRLTVV.

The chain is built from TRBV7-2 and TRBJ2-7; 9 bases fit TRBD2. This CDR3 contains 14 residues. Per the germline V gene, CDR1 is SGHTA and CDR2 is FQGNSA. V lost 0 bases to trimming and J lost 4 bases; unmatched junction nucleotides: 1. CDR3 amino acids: CASSLAGLAYEQYF. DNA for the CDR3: TGTGCCAGCAGCTTAGCGGGACTAGCTTACGAGCAGTACTTC.

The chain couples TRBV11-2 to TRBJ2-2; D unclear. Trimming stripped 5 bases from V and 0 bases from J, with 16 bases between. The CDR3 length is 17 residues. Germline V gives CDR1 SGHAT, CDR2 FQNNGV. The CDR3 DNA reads TGTGCCAGCAGCCCCCCGTTTTCGGGCACGAACACCGGGGAGCTGTTTTTT. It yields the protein CASSPPFSGTNTGELFF.

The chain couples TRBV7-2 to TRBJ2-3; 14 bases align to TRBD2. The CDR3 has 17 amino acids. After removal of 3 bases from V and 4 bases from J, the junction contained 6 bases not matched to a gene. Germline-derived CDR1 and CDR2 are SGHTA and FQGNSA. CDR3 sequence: CASSLDKGLAGADTQYF. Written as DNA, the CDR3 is TGTGCCAGCAGCTTGGATAAGGGACTAGCGGGAGCAGATACGCAGTATTTT.

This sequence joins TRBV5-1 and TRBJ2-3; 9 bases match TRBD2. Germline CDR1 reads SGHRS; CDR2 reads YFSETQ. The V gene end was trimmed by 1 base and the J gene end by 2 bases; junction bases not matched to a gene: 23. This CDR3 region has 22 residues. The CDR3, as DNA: TGCGCCAGCAGCTTGTATTGGTTGCGGGGGGGCCTGGACACCTACCCCACAGATACGCAGTATTTT. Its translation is CASSLYWLRGGLDTYPTDTQYF.

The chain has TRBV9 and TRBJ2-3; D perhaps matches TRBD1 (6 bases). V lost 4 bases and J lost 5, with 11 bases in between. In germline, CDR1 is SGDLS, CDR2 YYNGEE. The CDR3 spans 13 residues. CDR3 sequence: CASSSRGGDTQYF. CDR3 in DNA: TGTGCCAGCAGCTCCAGAGGGGGAGATACGCAGTATTTT.

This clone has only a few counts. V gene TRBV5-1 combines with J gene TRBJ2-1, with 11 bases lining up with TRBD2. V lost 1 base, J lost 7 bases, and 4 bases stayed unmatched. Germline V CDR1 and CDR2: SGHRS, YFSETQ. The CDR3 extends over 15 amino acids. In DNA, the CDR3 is TGCGCCAGCAGCTTGACTAGCGGGAGCTGGAATGAGCAGTTCTTC. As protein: CASSLTSGSWNEQFF.

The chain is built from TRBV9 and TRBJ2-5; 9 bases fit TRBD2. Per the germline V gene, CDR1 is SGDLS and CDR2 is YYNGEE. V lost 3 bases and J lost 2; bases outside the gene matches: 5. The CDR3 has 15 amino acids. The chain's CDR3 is CASSESGRPQETQYF. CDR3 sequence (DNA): TGTGCCAGCAGCGAGAGCGGGAGGCCTCAAGAGACCCAGTACTTC.

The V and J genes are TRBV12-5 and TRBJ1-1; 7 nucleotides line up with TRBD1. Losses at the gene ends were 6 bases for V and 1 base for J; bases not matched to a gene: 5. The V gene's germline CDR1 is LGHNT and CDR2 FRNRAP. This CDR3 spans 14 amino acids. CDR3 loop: CASGLGTANTEAFF. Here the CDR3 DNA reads TGTGCTAGTGGCCTCGGGACAGCGAACACTGAAGCTTTCTTT.

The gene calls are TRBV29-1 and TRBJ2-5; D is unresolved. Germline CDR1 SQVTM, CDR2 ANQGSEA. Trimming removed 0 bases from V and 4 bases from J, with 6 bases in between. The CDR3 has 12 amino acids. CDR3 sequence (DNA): TGCAGCGTTGAAGATAGTACAGAGACCCAGTACTTC. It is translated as CSVEDSTETQYF.

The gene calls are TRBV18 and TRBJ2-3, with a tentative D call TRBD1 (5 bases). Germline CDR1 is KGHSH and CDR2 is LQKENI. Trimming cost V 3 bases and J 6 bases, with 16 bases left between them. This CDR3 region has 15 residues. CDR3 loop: CASSPGHLLSDTQYF. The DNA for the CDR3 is TGTGCCAGCTCACCTGGACATCTCCTCTCTGATACGCAGTATTTT.

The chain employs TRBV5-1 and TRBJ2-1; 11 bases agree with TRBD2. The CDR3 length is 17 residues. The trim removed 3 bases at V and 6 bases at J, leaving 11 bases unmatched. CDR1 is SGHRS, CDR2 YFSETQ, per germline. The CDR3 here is CASSWPELAGVSNEQFF. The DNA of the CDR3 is TGCGCCAGCAGCTGGCCCGAACTAGCGGGAGTATCCAATGAGCAGTTCTTC. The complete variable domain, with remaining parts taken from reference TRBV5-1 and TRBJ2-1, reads KAGVTQTPRYLIKTRGQQVTLSCSPISGHRSVSWYQQTPGQGLQFLFEYFSETQRNKGNFPGRFSGRQFSNSRSEMNVSTLELGDSALYLCASSWPELAGVSNEQFFGPGTRLTVL.

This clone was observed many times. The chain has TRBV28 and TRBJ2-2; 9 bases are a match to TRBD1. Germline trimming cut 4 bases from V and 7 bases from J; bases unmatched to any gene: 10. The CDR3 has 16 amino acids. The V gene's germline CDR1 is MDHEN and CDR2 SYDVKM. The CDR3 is CASSSPGQGTIGELFF. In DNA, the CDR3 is TGTGCCAGCAGTTCCCCGGGACAGGGAACGATCGGGGAGCTGTTTTTT.

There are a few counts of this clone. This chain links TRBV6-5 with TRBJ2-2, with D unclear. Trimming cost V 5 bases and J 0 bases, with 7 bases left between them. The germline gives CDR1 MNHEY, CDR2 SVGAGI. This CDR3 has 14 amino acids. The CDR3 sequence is CASSPGPNTGELFF. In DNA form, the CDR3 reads TGTGCCAGCAGTCCCGGGCCGAACACCGGGGAGCTGTTTTTT.

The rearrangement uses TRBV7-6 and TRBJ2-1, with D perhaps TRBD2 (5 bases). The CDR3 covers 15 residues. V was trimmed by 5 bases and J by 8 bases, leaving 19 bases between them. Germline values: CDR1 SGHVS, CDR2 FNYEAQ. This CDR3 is CASSPTPGRRDEQFF. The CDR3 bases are TGTGCCAGCAGCCCAACTCCGGGCCGGCGGGATGAGCAGTTCTTC.